The entry below describes one T cell receptor beta chain. The CDR3 covers 14 residues. Looked up from germline, CDR1 is DFQATT and CDR2 is SNEGSKA (reference sequence). V gave up 2 bases and J gave up 5 bases, with 10 bases separating them. TCRdb re-called the 5' RACE reads through MiXCR, storing one row per CDR3 protein. This table has about 220,000 distinct CDR3 sequences, 9.4% appearing once. These data come from a study of identical twins. This sequence joins TRBV20-1 and TRBJ1-6, with a weak D call TRBD1 (5 bases). The TCR originated in a young woman in good health. Sequenced material: memory (CD45RO+) T cells sorted from blood. CDR3 in amino acids: CSARITQDNSPLHF. In nucleotides, the CDR3 is TGCAGTGCTAGAATAACACAGGATAATTCACCCCTCCACTTT.